This TCR beta chain was retrieved from a study of early T cells in non-severe SARS-CoV-2 infection. Overall study context: Investigators sequenced bulk RNA drawn from unsorted whole blood, and chains remained unpaired.

This clonotype has a count of ten or more. Its target is not known. Whole-study results and caveats: VDJdb matches were skewed toward anti-spike CD8 T cell responses.

Germline V gene data show CDR1 as SQVTM and CDR2 as ANQGSEA. CDR3 size: 15 residues. Trimming cost V 7 bases and J 7 bases, with 23 bases left between them. Each cDNA molecule carried a unique molecular identifier. TCRdb fed the 5' RACE reads into MiXCR, producing one record per CDR3 protein. The data show fewer than 65,000 distinct CDR3 sequences, with 8.7% seen just once and around 3.6% held by the top ten. The source material was whole blood, sampled at baseline. This sequence joins TRBV29-1 and TRBJ2-1, with D tentatively TRBD1 or TRBD2 (6 bases each). This sequence originates from an adult who was a healthcare worker with PCR-confirmed SARS-CoV-2 infection or an uninfected control (not recorded which). Here the CDR3 DNA reads TGCAGCGCAGGACGGGGGCGTGGGGCGTTTAATGAGCAGTTCTTC. This sequence encodes CSAGRGRGAFNEQFF.